This T cell receptor beta chain was obtained from a study of control samples from healthy donors and cancer patients. The count of this clone is one. In germline, CDR1 is SGDLS, CDR2 YYNGEE. V shed 0 bases and J shed 8 bases, with 12 bases lying between them. The CDR3 spans 15 residues. Profiling relied on immunoSEQ multiplex PCR, and the TCRdb table lists in-frame clones only, not all of them. Of 150,000 to 200,000 clones in the sample, nearly 90% were seen once. The TCR originated in a woman aged 50 to 65 in good health. Source material: blood. V usage is TRBV9 and J usage is TRBJ1-6, with D possibly matching TRBD1 (6 bases). The CDR3 here is CASSVEVRGDSPLHF. For the CDR3, the DNA is TGTGCCAGCAGCGTAGAGGTCAGGGGCGATTCACCCCTCCACTTT.